Reported below is one T cell receptor (beta chain). Its matching antigen is unknown. Using immunoSEQ multiplex PCR, the repertoire was profiled, and TCRdb retains in-frame clones only, with some absent. The sample includes around 10,000 clones, roughly 60% of them seen just once. The record originates from a study of tumor-infiltrating lymphocytes in localized non-small cell lung cancer. In the study overall: Patients included smokers and never-smokers with various histologies, some sampled after neoadjuvant chemotherapy.

Overall study findings and caveats: Different pieces of the same tissue were used for each assay.

Germline trimming cut 3 bases from V and 7 bases from J; bases unmatched to any gene: 3. This CDR3 spans 13 amino acids. Per the germline V gene, CDR1 is LNHDA and CDR2 is SQIVND (reference sequence). The specimen was uninvolved lung tissue not adjacent to the tumor. The receptor's source is a human donor with non-small cell lung cancer. V gene TRBV19 combines with J gene TRBJ1-5, with 7 bases fitting TRBD1. CDR3: CASSIDREQPQHF. The CDR3 DNA reads TGTGCCAGTAGTATTGACAGGGAGCAGCCCCAGCATTTT.